The clone carrying this TCR beta chain was seen more than once but under ten times. Germline assignment: CDR1 SGHRS and CDR2 YFSETQ. CDR3 length: 13 residues. With 2 bases removed from V and 9 bases from J, the gap between germline ends came to 14 bases. Per the original methods: Nucleated cell counts were estimated from reference gene primer amplification. Some clones are missing from TCRdb's copy, which holds only in-frame ones; the method was immunoSEQ multiplex PCR. The DNA was the basis for D and trimming; V, J and clone size are from that table. This table holds 400,000 or so clones, approximately 86% found once. The source of the sample is a study of blood T cell repertoires in COVID-19.

The clonotype originates from a human donor in a cohort sampled during active COVID-19. Sequenced sample: peripheral blood. The rearrangement joins TRBV5-1 to TRBJ1-1; D possibly corresponds to TRBD1 (5 bases). CDR3 loop: CASSFTGSNQAFF. DNA of the CDR3: TGCGCCAGCAGCTTCACAGGTAGCAATCAAGCTTTCTTT.